This is a list of T cell receptor beta chains from one sample in a study of blood T cell repertoires in COVID-19. Assay: immunoSEQ multiplex PCR; the TCRdb copy retains only in-frame clones and omits some. The data contain fewer than 200,000 clones, more than 60% of them singletons. The specimen was peripheral blood. These TCRs come from a man between 65 and 85 years old with acute or convalescent COVID-19. CDR3s include the opening cysteine and the closing phenylalanine or tryptophan. The order of the fields is clone size, J gene, V gene, CDR3 protein. Part of the rows lack a size; the others show once, few, many or a class for expanded clones.

clone_size: few
j_call: TRBJ2-2
v_call: TRBV11-2
cdr3_aa: CASSLDRAAGELFF

clone_size: few
j_call: TRBJ1-2
v_call: TRBV11-2
cdr3_aa: CASSISREDYGYTF

clone_size: -
j_call: TRBJ2-2
v_call: TRBV7-9
cdr3_aa: CASSFAAGVSTGELFF

clone_size: -
j_call: TRBJ2-3
v_call: TRBV5-4
cdr3_aa: CASSRDSFSTDTQYF

clone_size: -
j_call: TRBJ1-6
v_call: TRBV28
cdr3_aa: CASSGADSNNSPLHF

clone_size: -
j_call: TRBJ1-6
v_call: TRBV3-1/TRBV3-2
cdr3_aa: CASSQRQGYNSPLHF

clone_size: few
j_call: TRBJ1-6
v_call: TRBV7-9
cdr3_aa: CASSLGGPVGNSPLHF

clone_size: -
j_call: TRBJ2-3
v_call: TRBV11-2
cdr3_aa: CASSLEWGGGATDTQYF

clone_size: -
j_call: TRBJ2-2
v_call: TRBV5-1
cdr3_aa: CASSFAGGVGELFF

clone_size: -
j_call: TRBJ2-2
v_call: TRBV10-3
cdr3_aa: CAISVGTGAGELFF

clone_size: -
j_call: TRBJ1-4
v_call: TRBV7-2
cdr3_aa: CASSFGAGSEEKLFF

clone_size: -
j_call: TRBJ2-3
v_call: TRBV14
cdr3_aa: CASSQGVRTLDTQYF

clone_size: few
j_call: TRBJ1-3
v_call: TRBV5-4
cdr3_aa: CASGTGGVGNTIYF

clone_size: -
j_call: TRBJ2-1
v_call: TRBV9
cdr3_aa: CASSVAAGGPNEQFF

clone_size: -
j_call: TRBJ2-3
v_call: TRBV19
cdr3_aa: CASSMAGWGDTQYF

clone_size: -
j_call: TRBJ1-6
v_call: TRBV5-5
cdr3_aa: CASSLAASSGSPLHF

clone_size: few
j_call: TRBJ2-7
v_call: TRBV2
cdr3_aa: CASSEVMAGEQYF

clone_size: once
j_call: TRBJ2-5
v_call: TRBV5-4
cdr3_aa: CASSFDRVSWETQYF

clone_size: -
j_call: TRBJ2-1
v_call: TRBV11-2
cdr3_aa: CASSLPGTGRSNEQFF

clone_size: -
j_call: TRBJ2-5
v_call: TRBV3-1/TRBV3-2
cdr3_aa: CASSRGTGGQETQYF

clone_size: -
j_call: TRBJ1-2
v_call: TRBV25-1
cdr3_aa: CASRGTGANYGYTF

clone_size: -
j_call: TRBJ1-1
v_call: TRBV11-3
cdr3_aa: CASSLDQATEAFF

clone_size: few
j_call: TRBJ1-2
v_call: TRBV5-1
cdr3_aa: CASSLAGPDGYTF

clone_size: once
j_call: TRBJ2-1
v_call: TRBV7-9
cdr3_aa: CASSLQTVLNNEQFF